The TCR beta chain under discussion was sequenced for a study of patients and donors after allogeneic stem cell transplantation. V shed 2 bases and J 0 bases; nucleotides not matched to a gene: 7. Germline V lookup: CDR1 SGHRS, CDR2 YFSETQ. The CDR3 consists of 17 residues. TCRdb processed the RT-PCR reads anew with MiXCR; each CDR3 protein has one entry. The sample has about 410,000 distinct CDR3 sequences, around 16% seen once; the top ten hold 7% to 7.5%. The sequenced sample was blood, either unsorted or a sorted T cell fraction (not recorded which). The rearrangement joins TRBV5-1 to TRBJ1-4; 7 bases line up with TRBD1. This sequence originates from a human donor who was either an allogeneic HSCT recipient or a stem cell or donor lymphocyte infusion donor (not recorded which). It is not recorded whose cells these are; they may come from a transplant donor. CDR3 protein: CASSFNRGPTTNEKLFF. Here the CDR3 DNA reads TGCGCCAGCAGCTTCAACAGGGGACCCACAACTAATGAAAAACTGTTTTTT.